What follows are 12 T cell receptor beta chains derived from one specimen sequenced in a study of blood T cells in healthy people across ages. A sample-barcoded 5' primer and a J-beta primer mix were used in a second PCR of roughly 6 to 11 cycles. TCRdb re-derived calls from the 5' RACE reads in MiXCR, one entry per CDR3 protein. The sample lists 1.2 million to 1.5 million distinct CDR3 sequences; approximately 59% were seen once. The sample consisted of blood. The receptors originated from a man aged 18 to 29 in good health.

This rearrangement joins TRBV4-2 to TRBJ2-7; TRBD2 aligns across 7 bases. The CDR3 covers 15 residues. Germline CDR1 reads LGHNA; CDR2 reads YNFKEQ. The V gene end was trimmed by 3 bases and the J gene end by 3 bases; junction bases not matched to a gene: 8. DNA for the CDR3: TGTGCCAGCAGCCAGACGGGACTATCTCTCTACGAGCAGTACTTC. This encodes CASSQTGLSLYEQYF.

This clonotype was detected a few times. The chain uses TRBV12-3 or TRBV12-4 and TRBJ2-3; 8 bases agree with TRBD2. J gave up 4 bases and V 11 bases, and 11 bases lay outside the gene matches. This CDR3 contains 14 residues. In DNA form, the CDR3 reads TGTGCCTCCTGGACGGACGGGGGGGCAGATACGCAGTATTTT. This sequence encodes CASWTDGGADTQYF.

The V gene is TRBV4-2, the J gene TRBJ2-1, with TRBD2 identical over 9 bases. V lost 5 bases, J lost 4 bases, and 9 bases stayed unmatched. Germline loops: CDR1 LGHNA, CDR2 YNFKEQ. This CDR3 comprises 16 residues. The CDR3 DNA reads as TGTGCCAGCAGCACTGTCAGCGGGGGGATTTACAATGAGCAGTTCTTC. It encodes CASSTVSGGIYNEQFF.

This clonotype was observed once. This chain connects TRBV5-1 to TRBJ2-5; TRBD1 agrees at 7 bases. After removal of 5 bases from V and 2 bases from J, the junction contained 12 bases not matched to a gene. The CDR3 has 16 amino acids. CDR1 and CDR2 from the germline V gene are SGHRS and YFSETQ. The CDR3 sequence: CASSLKVGTAQETQYF. CDR3 nucleotide sequence: TGCGCCAGCAGTCTTAAGGTCGGGACAGCGCAAGAGACCCAGTACTTC.

In this sample, this clonotype turned up a few times. The rearrangement uses TRBV6-5 and TRBJ2-3; no clear D gene. The CDR3 is 14 amino acids. Trimming stripped 2 bases from V and 0 bases from J, with 6 bases between. Germline CDR1 and CDR2: MNHEY and SVGAGI. In DNA, the CDR3 is TGTGCCAGCAGTTACGACTGGAGCACAGATACGCAGTATTTT. This encodes CASSYDWSTDTQYF.

The chain carries TRBV4-3 and TRBJ2-3, with D possibly matching TRBD2 (5 bases). The V end was cut by 2 bases, the J end by 0 bases, with 15 bases between. Germline V gives CDR1 LGHNA, CDR2 YSLEER. The CDR3 covers 17 residues. The CDR3 region has the DNA TGCGCCAGCAGCCAAAGTGGAACCCGGGGAAGCACAGATACGCAGTATTTT. This translates into CASSQSGTRGSTDTQYF.

The rearrangement joins TRBV5-5 to TRBJ1-4; 7 positions agree with TRBD1. Germline assignment: CDR1 SGHKS and CDR2 YYEKEE (reference sequence). This CDR3 is 20 amino acids long. V trimming: 2 bases; J trimming: 0 bases; junction bases outside the gene matches: 16. The CDR3 region is CASSFHRGTEVRATNEKLFF. The CDR3, as DNA: TGTGCCAGCAGCTTCCACCGGGGGACAGAAGTACGCGCAACTAATGAAAAACTGTTTTTT. Filled out from reference TRBV5-5 and TRBJ1-4, the complete variable domain reads DAGVTQSPTHLIKTRGQQVTLRCSPISGHKSVSWYQQVLGQGPQFIFQYYEKEERGRGNFPDRFSARQFPNYSSELNVNALLLGDSALYLCASSFHRGTEVRATNEKLFFGSGTQLSVL.

This sequence joins TRBV3-1 and TRBJ2-7; D assignment may be TRBD1 or TRBD2 (6 bases each). The J call is in doubt because the DNA end fits TRBJ2-5 better. CDR3 length: 14 amino acids. The germline V gene encodes CDR1 LGHDT and CDR2 YNNKEL (reference sequence). The CDR3 region has the DNA TGTGCCAGCAGCCAAGGGGGGGCGGTAGAGACCCAGTACTTC. Translated: CASSQGGAVETQYF.

The chain recombines TRBV4-2 with TRBJ2-7; no firm D call. CDR1 is LGHNA, CDR2 YNFKEQ, per germline. The CDR3 length is 15 residues. Trimming cost V 4 bases and J 4 bases, with 17 bases left between them. CDR3 DNA sequence: TGTGCCAGCAGCCCTTCGGAATTTGAGGTTTACGAGCAGTACTTC. Its protein product is CASSPSEFEVYEQYF.

J is TRBJ2-1 and V is TRBV7-2; 9 nucleotides align to TRBD2. The CDR3 spans 18 residues. The J segment lost 4 bases and the V segment lost 6 bases, leaving 16 bases of the junction unmatched. CDR1 SGHTA and CDR2 FQGNSA come from the germline V gene. CDR3 region: CASSFSGSLARRYNEQFF. CDR3 nucleotides: TGTGCCAGCAGTTTTAGCGGGAGCCTAGCTAGACGTTACAATGAGCAGTTCTTC.

The V and J genes are TRBV6-2 or TRBV6-3 and TRBJ1-1; D gene ambiguous. Germline assignment: CDR1 MNHEY and CDR2 SVGEGT. V shed 1 base and J shed 5 bases, with 5 bases lying between them. The CDR3 is made up of 12 amino acids. The CDR3 DNA reads as TGTGCCAGCAGTTACTTCATAACTGAAGCTTTCTTT. Amino acids: CASSYFITEAFF.

The chain is built from TRBV5-1 and TRBJ2-5, with 8 bases identical to TRBD1. The J call may not be correct, given that the DNA end is closer to TRBJ2-7. The V gene's germline CDR1 is SGHRS and CDR2 YFSETQ. The CDR3 is 14 residues long. CDR3 sequence: CASSLQGQDYEQYF. The CDR3 nucleotides read TGCGCCAGCAGCTTGCAGGGACAGGACTACGAGCAGTACTTC.